This T cell receptor beta chain was found in a study of regulatory T cells in long-lasting Graves disease. In its sample, this clonotype was seen many times. TCR beta libraries were built with iRepertoire HTBI primers and Arm-PCR of CDR3 regions. TCRdb processed the multiplex PCR reads anew with MiXCR; each CDR3 protein has one entry. The sample yields over 400,000 distinct CDR3 sequences, 12% to 15% seen once. Specified time point: newly diagnosed GD, antithyroid drugs for less than 3 months. Isolated PBMC RNA provided the starting material for the TCR library. Trimming took off 5 bases at V and 2 bases at J, with 16 bases between the two ends. Looked up from germline, CDR1 is MNHEY and CDR2 is SVGEGT. The CDR3 covers 16 residues. The data were also submitted as part of a second study, on T cells in Graves' hyperthyroidism and ophthalmopathy. That source reports: The HTBI primer set served for first-round RT-PCR of the TCR CDR3.

The sequence was collected from a woman aged 45-59 years with Graves disease. The sample was peripheral blood mononuclear cells (PBMCs), taken at new diagnosis, from a patient treated with antithyroid drugs. This chain joins TRBV6-2 or TRBV6-3 and TRBJ2-1, with a weak D call TRBD2 (6 bases). CDR3 residues: CASSGGILRPYNEQFF. CDR3 nucleotides: TGTGCCAGCAGTGGGGGGATCCTTCGTCCCTACAATGAGCAGTTCTTC.